The source of this TCR beta chain is a study of blood T cells in healthy people across ages. Whole-study results and caveats: Naive T cell percentage showed a strong correlation with the diversity of TCR beta. Naive CD4+ cell counts and diversity both ran higher in long-lived than in aged donors.

As for this clonotype: Its antigen remains unknown.

Combining a sample-barcoded 5' primer with a J-beta primer mix, a second PCR ran for 7 to 11 cycles. Each TCR beta cDNA got a 12-nucleotide random molecular identifier. A single record per CDR3 protein comes from TCRdb applying MiXCR to the 5' RACE reads. The sample gives about a million distinct CDR3 sequences, 45% to 60% of which show up once; roughly 23% is in the top ten. This sequence was found in a woman aged 60 to 75 in good health. What was sequenced was blood.

The CDR3 DNA reads TGTGCCAGCAGTTTACTCACGGGAGGTGCCTACGAGCAGTACTTC. Translating it yields CASSLLTGGAYEQYF. The chain employs TRBV28 and TRBJ2-7, with 7 positions matching TRBD2. CDR3 length: 15 amino acids. In germline, CDR1 is MDHEN, CDR2 SYDVKM. V trimming: 2 bases; J trimming: 2 bases; junction bases outside the gene matches: 6.